The 8 T cell receptor beta chains listed next were all sequenced from one sample in a study of radiotherapy plus CTLA-4 blockade in lung cancer. The data were produced by immunoSEQ multiplex PCR, yet TCRdb's version contains in-frame clones alone and is incomplete. The table records about 84,000 clones, about 78% of them present only once. The input for sequencing was peripheral blood, taken from a patient treated with radiotherapy plus ipilimumab. The receptors originated from a human donor with non-small cell lung cancer that progressed on radiotherapy plus ipilimumab.

This clone showed up just a few times. The V gene is TRBV5-1, the J gene TRBJ2-3; D not certain. The CDR3 runs to 14 residues. Germline CDR1 reads SGHRS; CDR2 reads YFSETQ. V gave up 1 base and J gave up 2 bases, with 8 bases separating them. This CDR3 reads CASSLSESTDTQYF. DNA for the CDR3: TGCGCCAGCAGCTTGAGTGAGTCCACAGATACGCAGTATTTT. The full variable domain, its missing parts supplied by reference TRBV5-1 and TRBJ2-3, is KAGVTQTPRYLIKTRGQQVTLSCSPISGHRSVSWYQQTPGQGLQFLFEYFSETQRNKGNFPGRFSGRQFSNSRSEMNVSTLELGDSALYLCASSLSESTDTQYFGPGTRLTVL.

The rearrangement joins TRBV13 to TRBJ2-2; D unclear. There are 14 residues in the CDR3. Trimming removed 5 bases at V and 3 bases at J, with 10 bases between. Germline lookup yields CDR1 PRHDT and CDR2 FYEKMQ (reference sequence). The CDR3 loop is CASSHGPYTGELFF. In nucleotides, the CDR3 is TGTGCCAGCAGCCACGGACCCTACACCGGGGAGCTGTTTTTT.

Written as DNA, the CDR3 is TGTGCCAGCAGTTTAGACAGCTACAATGAGCAGTTCTTC. Protein: CASSLDSYNEQFF. The chain recombines TRBV27 with TRBJ2-1, with D perhaps matching TRBD1 (5 bases). V was shortened by 2 bases and J by 3 bases, with 5 bases between the two germline ends. Germline V gives CDR1 MNHEY, CDR2 SMNVEV (reference sequence). The CDR3 consists of 13 residues.

This chain links TRBV13 with TRBJ1-3; D uncertain. This CDR3 comprises 16 residues. V lost 2 bases and J 0 bases, leaving 11 bases between the germline ends. Germline CDR1 PRHDT, CDR2 FYEKMQ (reference sequence). CDR3 amino acids: CASSLRTPVSGNTIYF. The DNA for the CDR3 is TGTGCCAGCAGCTTACGGACGCCCGTCTCTGGAAACACCATATATTTT.

The chain couples TRBV29-1 to TRBJ2-7; possible D gene TRBD2, 5 bases. The germline V gene has CDR1 SQVTM and CDR2 ANQGSEA. V shed 4 bases and J shed 1 base, with 11 bases lying between them. The CDR3 has 13 amino acids. The CDR3 coding sequence is TGCAGCGTTGCGAGGACTGTTTCCTACGAGCAGTACTTC. Protein: CSVARTVSYEQYF.

The V and J genes are TRBV19 and TRBJ1-2, with D unresolved. V shed 10 bases and J shed 4 bases, with 10 bases lying between them. Germline-derived CDR1 and CDR2 are LNHDA and SQIVND (reference sequence). CDR3 length: 11 residues. The CDR3 sequence is CATLGIYGYTF. The CDR3 DNA is TGTGCCACCTTAGGGATCTATGGCTACACCTTC.

The chain couples TRBV5-4 to TRBJ2-4; D tentatively reads TRBD1 or TRBD2 (5 bases each). Germline lookup yields CDR1 SGHNT and CDR2 YYREEE (reference sequence). Trimming took 0 bases from V and 0 from J, leaving 10 bases between them. This CDR3 is built from 16 residues. DNA for the CDR3: TGTGCCAGCAGCTTGGGGGGGTTGGCAGCCAAAAACATTCAGTACTTC. Translated, it gives CASSLGGLAAKNIQYF.

This clone was seen once. The gene calls are TRBV9 and TRBJ1-1; TRBD1 might be the D (6 bases). This CDR3 is 13 amino acids long. Trimming removed 6 bases from V and 6 bases from J, with 15 bases in between. CDR1 is SGDLS and CDR2 is YYNGEE in the germline V gene. DNA of the CDR3: TGTGCCAGCACCAGGGGACTGGTGGCTGAAGCTTTCTTT. Its translation: CASTRGLVAEAFF.